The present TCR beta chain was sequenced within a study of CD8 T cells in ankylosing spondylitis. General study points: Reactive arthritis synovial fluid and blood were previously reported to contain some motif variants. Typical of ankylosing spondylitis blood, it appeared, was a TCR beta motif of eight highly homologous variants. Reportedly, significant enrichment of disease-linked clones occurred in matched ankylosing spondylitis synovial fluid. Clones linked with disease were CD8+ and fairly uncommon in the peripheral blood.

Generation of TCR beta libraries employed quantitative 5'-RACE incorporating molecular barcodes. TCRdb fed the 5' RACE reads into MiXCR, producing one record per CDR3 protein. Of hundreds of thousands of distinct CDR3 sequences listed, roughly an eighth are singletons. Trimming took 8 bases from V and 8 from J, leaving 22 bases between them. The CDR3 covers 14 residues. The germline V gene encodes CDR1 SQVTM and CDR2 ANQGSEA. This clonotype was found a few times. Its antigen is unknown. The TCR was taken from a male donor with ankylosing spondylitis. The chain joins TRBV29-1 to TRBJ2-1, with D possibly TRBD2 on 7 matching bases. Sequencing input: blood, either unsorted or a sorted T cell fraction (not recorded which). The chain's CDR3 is CSLKPGRGLDEQFF. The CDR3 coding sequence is TGCAGCCTTAAACCAGGGAGGGGGTTGGATGAGCAGTTCTTC.